This TCR beta chain appears in the sequencing data of a study of human T cells and chemical hapten exposure (dated by TCRdb to about 2021). As for the study more broadly: The libraries were sequenced as a pool, and the TCR yield per sample differed mostly because of small variations in library volumes within the pool. In alopecia patients, the study followed how the peripheral blood TCR repertoire changed in vivo over primary and secondary sensitization to diphenylcyclopropenone (DPC), a hapten. What the authors observed across the whole study: DPC sensitization did not change the number of TCRs with a frequency above 1 in 1000, and there was no evidence of changes in global repertoire structure. Repeated subsampling changed both the strength of the expansion versus patch-test correlation and the threshold at which that correlation became significant.

Unfractionated whole blood was collected in Tempus Blood RNA tubes, and total RNA was extracted from that blood. As TCR sequencing controls, roughly five healthy volunteers were used, with blood taken at day 0, 2 weeks and 6 weeks. V trim: 6 bases; J trim: 4 bases; unmatched bases: 9. The CDR3 runs 15 residues from the cysteine to the phenylalanine. The CDR3 DNA has 45 bases and is translated from base 1. During library preparation, unique molecular identifiers were attached to individual cDNA molecules so that TCRs could be counted in a quantitative, reproducible way. Each blood RNA sample was used to sequence both TCR alpha and TCR beta chains. Per the authors' processing: Samples had a median of around 92,000 TCRs, with a range from roughly 23,224 to 700,000. V, J and CDR3 annotation of the TCR reads was performed with the Decombinator software suite. For the PS versus PT1 abundance plots, all samples were subsampled to the same number of TCRs (28,000). Expanded TCRs were defined as absent before sensitization and observed at least eight times at the 2-week time point. Clones were called with MiXCR by TCRdb after fastp trimmed the public reads at Q25, and only in-frame beta chains were retained. Each entry merges the rows of one CDR3 protein and shows their most common DNA and genes. The V and J calls reflect TCRdb's pipeline rather than the authors' work. This sample is represented by about 120,000 distinct CDR3 sequences; about 8.9% of them were singletons. The top ten clonotypes cover 1.4% of the sample.

Regarding this clonotype: Its cognate antigen has yet to be identified. No clone much larger than this one lies a single base away; base qualities are absent.

This receptor was obtained from a human donor in good health. Some clones in this sample may be carry-over from other donors' samples. Donor details come from another sample of the same person, matched by shared clones. Here the chain combines TRBV12-3 or TRBV12-4 and TRBJ2-7, with 10 middle bases fitting TRBD2. The sequenced sample consisted of whole blood. The CDR3 is CASRRSGTSEYEQYF. At the DNA level, the sequence is TGTGCCAGCAGAAGATCCGGGACTAGCGAGTACGAGCAGTACTTC.